The present T cell receptor beta chain was sequenced within a study of human T cells and chemical hapten exposure. Study results and caveats: Large CDR3 similarity clusters arose significantly more often from expanded TCRs than from controls.

This clonotype has a count of ten or more. Its antigen is unidentified. The time point: patch test 2, 6 weeks after DPC sensitization. Noted treatment: therapeutic diphenylcyclopropenone sensitization with weekly scalp DPC. The study drew its donors from alopecia patients who were 18 to 70 years old and suitable for DPC. The CDR3 is 15 amino acids. Germline trimming cut 5 bases from V and 5 bases from J; bases unmatched to any gene: 6. In germline, CDR1 is LNHDA, CDR2 SQIVND (reference sequence). Per the original methods: TCRs per sample had a median of around 96,000 and ranged from 23,224 to 690,600. TCRdb passed the RACE reads through MiXCR, listing each CDR3 protein once. The V and J calls were determined by TCRdb, not by the authors. Here the sample spans fewer than 85,000 distinct CDR3 sequences, around 10% being singletons.

Material: whole blood, obtained in connection with sensitization to the hapten diphenylcyclopropenone (DPC). This receptor was taken from a young man with alopecia areata. Some clones in this sample may be carry-over from other donors' samples. The chain is built from TRBV19 and TRBJ1-5, with TRBD1 identical over 10 bases. The chain's CDR3 is CASSWGQGPDQPQHF. CDR3 DNA: TGTGCCAGTAGTTGGGGACAGGGGCCTGATCAGCCCCAGCATTTT.